This TCR beta chain appears in the sequencing data of a study of cytomegalovirus exposure and HLA in healthy donors. The CDR3 is made up of 20 amino acids. Germline trimming cut 3 bases from V and 0 bases from J; bases unmatched to any gene: 14. Per germline, CDR1 PRHDT and CDR2 FYEKMQ (reference sequence). PCR amplification relied on 60 Vbeta primers (plus 13 Jbeta primers). Sequencing used immunoSEQ multiplex PCR; TCRdb keeps in-frame clones, though not all of them. The sample holds 95,000 to 150,000 clones; 55% to 75% are singletons and the top ten take about 7.8%. General study points: Among TCR beta chains, those listed as cytomegalovirus-associated numbered about 160. Later analysis identified a missense DCLRE1C variant that was linked to TCR beta V- and J-gene trimming. Associated with HLA alleles at 0.05 false discovery rate in a later analysis were fewer than 20,000 TCR beta sequences. Follow-up analysis seemed to connect common viral pathogens with several of the most significant clusters identified.

Remarks on this clone: What it binds is unknown.

This clonotype originated in a middle-aged woman in good health and CMV-seropositive. This chain uses TRBV13 with TRBJ1-6, with 7 positions matching TRBD1. Sequencing was carried out using PBMCs. CDR3 residues: CASSFLTGSLRSSYNSPLHF. Written as DNA, the CDR3 is TGTGCCAGCAGCTTCCTGACAGGGTCCCTCCGTAGCTCCTATAATTCACCCCTCCACTTT.